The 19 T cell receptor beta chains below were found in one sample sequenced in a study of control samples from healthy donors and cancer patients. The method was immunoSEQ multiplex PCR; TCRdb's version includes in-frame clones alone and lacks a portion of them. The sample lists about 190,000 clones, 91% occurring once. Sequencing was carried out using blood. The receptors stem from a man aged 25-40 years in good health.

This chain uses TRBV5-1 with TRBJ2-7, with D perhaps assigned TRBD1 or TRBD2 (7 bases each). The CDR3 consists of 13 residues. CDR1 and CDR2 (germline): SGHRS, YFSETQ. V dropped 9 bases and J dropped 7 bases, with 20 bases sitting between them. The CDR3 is CATSGGERREQYF. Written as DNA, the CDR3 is TGCGCCACCTCAGGGGGGGAACGGCGAGAGCAGTACTTC. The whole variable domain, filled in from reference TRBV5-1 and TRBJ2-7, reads KAGVTQTPRYLIKTRGQQVTLSCSPISGHRSVSWYQQTPGQGLQFLFEYFSETQRNKGNFPGRFSGRQFSNSRSEMNVSTLELGDSALYLCATSGGERREQYFGPGTRLTVT.

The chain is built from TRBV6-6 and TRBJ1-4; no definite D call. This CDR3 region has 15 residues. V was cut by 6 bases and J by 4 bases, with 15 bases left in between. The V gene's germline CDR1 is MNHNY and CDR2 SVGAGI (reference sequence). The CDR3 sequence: CASSYGGGINEKLFF. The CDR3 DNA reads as TGTGCCAGCAGCTACGGAGGAGGAATTAATGAAAAACTGTTTTTT.

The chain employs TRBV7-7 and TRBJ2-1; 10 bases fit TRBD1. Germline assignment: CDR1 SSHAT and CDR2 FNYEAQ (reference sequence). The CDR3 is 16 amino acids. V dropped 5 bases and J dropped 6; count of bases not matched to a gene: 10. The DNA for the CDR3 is TGTGCCAGCAGCAACAGTCCCGGGACAGGGGTCAATGAGCAGTTCTTC. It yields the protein CASSNSPGTGVNEQFF.

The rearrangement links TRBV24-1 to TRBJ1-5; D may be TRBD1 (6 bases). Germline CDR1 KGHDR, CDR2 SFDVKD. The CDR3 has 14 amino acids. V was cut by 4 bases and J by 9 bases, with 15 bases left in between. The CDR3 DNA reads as TGTGCCACCAGTGACAGGGACATCTTAAGGCCCCAGCATTTT. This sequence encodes CATSDRDILRPQHF.

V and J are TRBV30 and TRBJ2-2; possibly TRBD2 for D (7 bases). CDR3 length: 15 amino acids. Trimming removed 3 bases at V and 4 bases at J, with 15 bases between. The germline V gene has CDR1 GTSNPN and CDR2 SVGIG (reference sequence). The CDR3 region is CAWRRGGFGTGELFF. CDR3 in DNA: TGTGCCTGGAGGAGGGGGGGATTCGGCACCGGGGAGCTGTTTTTT.

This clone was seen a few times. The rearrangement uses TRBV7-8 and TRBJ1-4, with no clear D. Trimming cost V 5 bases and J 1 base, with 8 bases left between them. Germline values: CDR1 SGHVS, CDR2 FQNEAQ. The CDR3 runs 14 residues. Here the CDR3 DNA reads TGTGCCAGCAGCCATCGTCGAACTAATGAAAAACTGTTTTTT. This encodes CASSHRRTNEKLFF. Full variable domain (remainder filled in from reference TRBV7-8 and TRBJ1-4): GAGVSQSPRYKVAKRGQDVALRCDPISGHVSLFWYQQALGQGPEFLTYFQNEAQLDKSGLPSDRFFAERPEGSVSTLKIQRTQQEDSAVYLCASSHRRTNEKLFFGSGTQLSVL.

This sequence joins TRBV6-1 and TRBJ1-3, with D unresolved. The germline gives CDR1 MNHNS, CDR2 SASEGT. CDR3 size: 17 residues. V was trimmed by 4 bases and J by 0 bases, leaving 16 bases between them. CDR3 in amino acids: CASSALPTRSSGNTIYF. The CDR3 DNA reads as TGTGCCAGCAGTGCACTACCCACACGGAGCTCTGGAAACACCATATATTTT.

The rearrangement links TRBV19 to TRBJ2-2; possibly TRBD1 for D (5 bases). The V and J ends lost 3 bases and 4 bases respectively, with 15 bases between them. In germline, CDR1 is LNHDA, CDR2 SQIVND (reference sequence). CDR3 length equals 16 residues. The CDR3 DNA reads TGTGCCAGTAGTATCCCCATCCCAGGGATCACCGGGGAGCTGTTTTTT. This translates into CASSIPIPGITGELFF.

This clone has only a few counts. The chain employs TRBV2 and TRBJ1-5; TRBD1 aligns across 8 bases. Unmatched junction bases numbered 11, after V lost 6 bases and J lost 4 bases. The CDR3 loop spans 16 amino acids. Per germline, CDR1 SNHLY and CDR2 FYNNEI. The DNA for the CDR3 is TGTGCCAGCAGCCTGGACGGACAGGGAAAGAATCAGCCCCAGCATTTT. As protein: CASSLDGQGKNQPQHF.

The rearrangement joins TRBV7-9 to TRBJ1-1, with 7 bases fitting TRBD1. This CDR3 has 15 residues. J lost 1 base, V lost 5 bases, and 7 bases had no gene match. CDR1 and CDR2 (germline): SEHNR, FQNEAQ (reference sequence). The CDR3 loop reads CASSLQTGANTEAFF. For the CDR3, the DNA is TGTGCCAGCAGCCTTCAAACAGGGGCGAACACTGAAGCTTTCTTT. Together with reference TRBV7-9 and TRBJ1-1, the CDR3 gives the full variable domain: DTGVSQNPRHKITKRGQNVTFRCDPISEHNRLYWYRQTLGQGPEFLTYFQNEAQLEKSRLLSDRFSAERPKGSFSTLEIQRTEQGDSAMYLCASSLQTGANTEAFFGQGTRLTVV.

CDR3: CASSVGAIATNEKLFF. DNA of the CDR3: TGTGCCAGCAGCGTAGGAGCTATTGCAACTAATGAAAAACTGTTTTTT. The chain has TRBV9 and TRBJ1-4; no firm D call. The CDR3 extends over 16 amino acids. Germline V gives CDR1 SGDLS, CDR2 YYNGEE. Trimming pared 0 bases from V and 0 bases from J, leaving 9 bases between.

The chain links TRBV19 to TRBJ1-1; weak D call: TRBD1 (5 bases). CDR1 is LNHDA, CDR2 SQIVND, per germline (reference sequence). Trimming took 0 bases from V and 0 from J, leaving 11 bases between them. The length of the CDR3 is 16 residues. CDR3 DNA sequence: TGTGCCAGTAGTATAGATACAGCAGGGTTGAACACTGAAGCTTTCTTT. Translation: CASSIDTAGLNTEAFF.

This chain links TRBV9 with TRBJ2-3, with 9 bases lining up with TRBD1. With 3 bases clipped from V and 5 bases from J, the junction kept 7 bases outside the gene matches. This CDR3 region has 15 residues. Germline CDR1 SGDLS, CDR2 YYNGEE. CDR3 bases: TGTGCCAGCAGCGCCTCGGGACAGGGAAAAGATACGCAGTATTTT. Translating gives CASSASGQGKDTQYF.

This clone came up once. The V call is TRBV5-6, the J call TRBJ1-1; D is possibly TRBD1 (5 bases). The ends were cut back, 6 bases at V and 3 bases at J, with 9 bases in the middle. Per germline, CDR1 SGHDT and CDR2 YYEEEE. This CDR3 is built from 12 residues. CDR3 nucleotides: TGTGCCAGCACAGGGTTGGACACTGAAGCTTTCTTT. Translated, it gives CASTGLDTEAFF.

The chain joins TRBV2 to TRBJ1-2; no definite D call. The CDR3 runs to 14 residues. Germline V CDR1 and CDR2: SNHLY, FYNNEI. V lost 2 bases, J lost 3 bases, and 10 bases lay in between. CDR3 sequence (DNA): TGTGCCAGCAGTGAAAGGTTCTCGGACTATGGCTACACCTTC. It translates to CASSERFSDYGYTF.

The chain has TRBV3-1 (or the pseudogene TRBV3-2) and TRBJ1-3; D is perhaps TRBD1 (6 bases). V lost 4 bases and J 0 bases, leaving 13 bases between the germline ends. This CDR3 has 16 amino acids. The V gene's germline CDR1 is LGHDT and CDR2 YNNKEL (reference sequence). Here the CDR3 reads CASSLATGSSGNTIYF. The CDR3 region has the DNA TGTGCCAGCAGCCTAGCGACAGGCTCCTCTGGAAACACCATATATTTT.

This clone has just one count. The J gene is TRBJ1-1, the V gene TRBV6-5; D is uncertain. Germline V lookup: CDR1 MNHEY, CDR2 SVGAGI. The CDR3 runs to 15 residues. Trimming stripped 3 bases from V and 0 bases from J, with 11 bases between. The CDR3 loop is CASSYTVILNTEAFF. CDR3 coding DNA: TGTGCCAGCAGTTATACCGTGATTTTGAACACTGAAGCTTTCTTT.

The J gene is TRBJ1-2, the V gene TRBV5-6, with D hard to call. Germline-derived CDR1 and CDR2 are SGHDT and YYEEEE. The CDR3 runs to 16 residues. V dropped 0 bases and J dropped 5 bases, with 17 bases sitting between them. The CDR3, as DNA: TGTGCCAGCAGCTTGGAGCTTGGGCAGATTAATTATGGCTACACCTTC. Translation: CASSLELGQINYGYTF.

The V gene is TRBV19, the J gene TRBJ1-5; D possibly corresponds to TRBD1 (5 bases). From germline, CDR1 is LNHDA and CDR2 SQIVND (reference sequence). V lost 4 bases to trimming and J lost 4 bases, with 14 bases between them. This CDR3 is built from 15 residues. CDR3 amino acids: CASSRTTGGNQPQHF. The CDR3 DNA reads TGTGCCAGTAGTAGGACGACCGGGGGGAATCAGCCCCAGCATTTT.